This TCR beta chain comes out of a study of shared clonotypes between healthy human individuals. Produced via immunoSEQ multiplex PCR; TCRdb's table is partial and in-frame only. The sample holds roughly 1 million clones, 75% to 80% seen once. CDR1 and CDR2 (germline): MDHEN, SYDVKM. The junction had 5 bases not matched to a gene; V was cut back by 6 bases and J by 2 bases. This CDR3 has 15 residues. The chain couples TRBV28 to TRBJ1-5; 9 bases fit TRBD1. The clonotype originates from a man between 18 and 35 years old in good health. Some clones in this sample may be carry-over from other donors' samples. Source material: memory CD4+ T cells from PBMCs. Subset specified: CD45RA-negative fraction. The CDR3 DNA is TGTGCCAGCAGCCGGACAGGGGACGGCAATCAGCCCCAGCATTTT. Amino acid sequence: CASSRTGDGNQPQHF.